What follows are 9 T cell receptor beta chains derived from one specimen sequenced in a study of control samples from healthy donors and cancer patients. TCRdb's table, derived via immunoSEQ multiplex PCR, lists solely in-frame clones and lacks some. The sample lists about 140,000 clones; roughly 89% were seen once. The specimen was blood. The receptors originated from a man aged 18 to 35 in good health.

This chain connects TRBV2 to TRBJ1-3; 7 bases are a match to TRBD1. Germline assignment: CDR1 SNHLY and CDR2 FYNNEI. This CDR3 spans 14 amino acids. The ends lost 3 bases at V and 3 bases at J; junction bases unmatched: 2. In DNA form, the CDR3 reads TGTGCCAGCAGTGACACAGGGGATGGAAACACCATATATTTT. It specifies CASSDTGDGNTIYF.

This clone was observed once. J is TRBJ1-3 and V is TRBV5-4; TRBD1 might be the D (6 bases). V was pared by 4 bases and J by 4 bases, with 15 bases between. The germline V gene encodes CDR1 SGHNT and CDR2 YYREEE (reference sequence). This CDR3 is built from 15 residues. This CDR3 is CASSDRSSGGNTIYF. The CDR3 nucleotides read TGTGCCAGCAGCGACAGGTCCAGCGGAGGAAACACCATATATTTT.

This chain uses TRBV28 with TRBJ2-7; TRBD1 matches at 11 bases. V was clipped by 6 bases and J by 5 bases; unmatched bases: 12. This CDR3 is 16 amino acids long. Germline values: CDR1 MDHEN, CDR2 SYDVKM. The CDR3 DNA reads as TGTGCCAGCAGCCCCCGCCGGGACAGGGGGTTCGACGAGCAGTACTTC. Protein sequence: CASSPRRDRGFDEQYF.

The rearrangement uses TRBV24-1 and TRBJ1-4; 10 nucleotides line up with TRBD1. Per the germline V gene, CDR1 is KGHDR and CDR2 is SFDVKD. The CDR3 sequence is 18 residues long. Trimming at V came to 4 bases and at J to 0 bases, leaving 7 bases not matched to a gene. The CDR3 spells CATSDRTGTGATNEKLFF. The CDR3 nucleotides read TGTGCCACCAGTGACCGGACCGGGACAGGGGCAACTAATGAAAAACTGTTTTTT.

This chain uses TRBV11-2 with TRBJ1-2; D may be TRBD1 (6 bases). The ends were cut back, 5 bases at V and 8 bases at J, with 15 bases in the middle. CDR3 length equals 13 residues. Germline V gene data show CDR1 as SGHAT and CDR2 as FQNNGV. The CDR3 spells CASSPNREPGYTF. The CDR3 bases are TGTGCCAGCAGCCCGAACAGGGAGCCCGGCTACACCTTC. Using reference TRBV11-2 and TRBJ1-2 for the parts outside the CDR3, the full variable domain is EAGVAQSPRYKIIEKRQSVAFWCNPISGHATLYWYQQILGQGPKLLIQFQNNGVVDDSQLPKDRFSAERLKGVDSTLKIQPAKLEDSAVYLCASSPNREPGYTFGSGTRLTVV.

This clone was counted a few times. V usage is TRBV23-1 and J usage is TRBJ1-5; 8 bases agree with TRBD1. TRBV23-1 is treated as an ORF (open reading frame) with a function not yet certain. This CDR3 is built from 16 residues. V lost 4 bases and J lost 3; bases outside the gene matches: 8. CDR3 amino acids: CASSLWETGANQPQHF. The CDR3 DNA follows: TGCGCCAGCAGTCTGTGGGAGACAGGGGCCAATCAGCCCCAGCATTTT.

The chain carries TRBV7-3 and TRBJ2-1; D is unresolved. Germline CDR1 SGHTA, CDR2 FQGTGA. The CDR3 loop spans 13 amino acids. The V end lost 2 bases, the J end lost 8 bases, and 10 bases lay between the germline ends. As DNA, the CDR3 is TGTGCCAGCAGCTTAGTCATCCGGGATGAGCAGTTCTTC. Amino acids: CASSLVIRDEQFF.

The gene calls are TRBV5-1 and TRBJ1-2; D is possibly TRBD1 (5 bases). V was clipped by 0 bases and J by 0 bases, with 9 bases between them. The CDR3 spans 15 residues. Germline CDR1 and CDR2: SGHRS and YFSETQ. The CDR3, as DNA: TGCGCCAGCAGCTTGGGGGACGATGCTAACTATGGCTACACCTTC. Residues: CASSLGDDANYGYTF.

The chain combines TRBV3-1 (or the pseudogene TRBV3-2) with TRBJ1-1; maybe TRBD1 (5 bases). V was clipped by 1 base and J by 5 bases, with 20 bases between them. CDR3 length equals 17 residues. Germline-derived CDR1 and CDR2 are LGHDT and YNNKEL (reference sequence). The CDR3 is CASSQAFAGPRGTEAFF. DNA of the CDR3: TGTGCCAGCAGCCAAGCCTTCGCCGGGCCTCGGGGGACTGAAGCTTTCTTT.